Presented here are 27 T cell receptor beta chains from one specimen sequenced in a study of CD8+ T cells in alopecia areata. Treatment in this sample: oral pan-JAK inhibitor, 5-10 mg twice daily. RNA extraction and reverse transcription yielded cDNA as sequencing template. The repertoire was sequenced with immunoSEQ multiplex PCR; TCRdb's copy has only in-frame clones and lacks some. The data hold roughly 120,000 clones, with 50% to 55% observed a single time. The sample in question was CD4+ T cells sorted from blood, obtained at week 4, from a patient treated with tofacitinib. All receptors derive from a human donor with alopecia areata.

Only one count was recorded for this clone. The genes are TRBV4-1 and TRBJ2-3; D remains ambiguous. Trimming took 1 base from V and 4 from J, leaving 9 bases between them. Germline V gene lookup returns CDR1 MGHRA and CDR2 YSYEKL. The CDR3 runs to 14 residues. CDR3 bases: TGCGCCAGCAGCCAAGGCCTTGTGGCAGATACGCAGTATTTT. It codes for CASSQGLVADTQYF.

V is TRBV4-1 and J is TRBJ1-2; D gene ambiguous. Looked up from germline, CDR1 is MGHRA and CDR2 is YSYEKL. This CDR3 region has 17 residues. The germline V and J ends were trimmed by 7 bases and 1 base, with 22 bases remaining between them. Here the CDR3 reads CASNSLPRGKDNYGYTF. In DNA form, the CDR3 reads TGCGCCAGCAACTCCCTCCCCCGGGGAAAAGATAACTATGGCTACACCTTC.

The V gene is TRBV5-6, the J gene TRBJ2-5, with D maybe TRBD1 (6 bases). V was trimmed by 2 bases and J by 3 bases, leaving 17 bases between them. Per the germline V gene, CDR1 is SGHDT and CDR2 is YYEEEE. This CDR3 has 16 residues. CDR3 DNA: TGTGCCAGCAGCTTCCGACCCGGGACAAGTAAAGAGACCCAGTACTTC. Translating it yields CASSFRPGTSKETQYF.

The J gene is TRBJ2-3, the V gene TRBV30; TRBD1 is a possible D gene (5 bases). The CDR3 loop spans 13 amino acids. V was cut by 2 bases and J by 6 bases, with 12 bases left in between. Germline loops: CDR1 GTSNPN, CDR2 SVGIG (reference sequence). The CDR3 loop is CAWSMGRPDTQYF. The CDR3 bases are TGTGCCTGGAGTATGGGGCGCCCCGATACGCAGTATTTT.

The gene calls are TRBV30 and TRBJ2-7; TRBD2 agrees at 8 bases. The germline gives CDR1 GTSNPN, CDR2 SVGIG (reference sequence). CDR3 size: 12 residues. Trimming cost V 5 bases and J 0 bases; bases outside gene matches: 0. CDR3 in amino acids: CAWGTSSYEQYF. CDR3 sequence (DNA): TGTGCCTGGGGGACTAGCTCCTACGAGCAGTACTTC.

The chain links TRBV18 to TRBJ1-5; possible D gene TRBD1, 5 bases. The CDR3 runs to 14 residues. V was clipped by 3 bases and J by 3 bases, with 9 bases between them. The germline gives CDR1 KGHSH, CDR2 LQKENI. CDR3 DNA: TGTGCCAGCTCACCTGACAGTTCCAATCAGCCCCAGCATTTT. Its protein product is CASSPDSSNQPQHF.

This clone was seen a single time. The chain has TRBV30 and TRBJ2-7; 8 bases agree with TRBD1. Trimming at V came to 5 bases and at J to 2 bases, leaving 8 bases not matched to a gene. The CDR3 consists of 14 residues. Per germline, CDR1 GTSNPN and CDR2 SVGIG (reference sequence). The CDR3 DNA is TGTGCCTGGGGGATCCAACAGGGGGCCTACGAGCAGTACTTC. This encodes CAWGIQQGAYEQYF.

V usage is TRBV29-1 and J usage is TRBJ1-2; no clear D gene. The germline CDR1 and CDR2 sequences are SQVTM and ANQGSEA. The CDR3 consists of 11 residues. V was cut by 7 bases and J by 7 bases, with 13 bases left in between. The CDR3 DNA reads TGCAGCGCCACAAAGGAAGTTGGCTACACCTTC. As protein: CSATKEVGYTF. Using reference TRBV29-1 and TRBJ1-2 for the parts outside the CDR3, the full variable domain is SAVISQKPSRDICQRGTSLTIQCQVDSQVTMMFWYRQQPGQSLTLIATANQGSEATYESGFVIDKFPISRPNLTFSTLTVSNMSPEDSSIYLCSATKEVGYTFGSGTRLTVV.

The rearrangement links TRBV7-8 to TRBJ1-4, with D hard to call. Germline loops: CDR1 SGHVS, CDR2 FQNEAQ. This CDR3 is 14 amino acids long. V dropped 0 bases and J dropped 8 bases, with 10 bases sitting between them. CDR3 nucleotides: TGTGCCAGCAGCTTAGCGCGGCTTGGCGAAAAACTGTTTTTT. Amino acid sequence: CASSLARLGEKLFF.

This chain links TRBV2 with TRBJ1-4, with TRBD1 identical over 11 bases. CDR3 length: 15 residues. V shed 2 bases, J shed 8 bases, and the junction held 4 bases outside the gene matches. Germline-derived CDR1 and CDR2 are SNHLY and FYNNEI. The DNA for the CDR3 is TGTGCCAGCAGTGAACGGGACAGGGGGGACGAAAAACTGTTTTTT. This sequence encodes CASSERDRGDEKLFF.

The V gene is TRBV11-2, the J gene TRBJ2-1; D possibly corresponds to TRBD2 (6 bases). This CDR3 contains 17 residues. V was shortened by 0 bases and J by 10 bases, with 22 bases between the two germline ends. The germline V gene has CDR1 SGHAT and CDR2 FQNNGV. The CDR3 sequence is CASSLDRVGRLFGEQFF. The CDR3 nucleotides read TGTGCCAGCAGCTTAGATCGGGTGGGGAGGCTTTTTGGGGAGCAGTTCTTC.

The chain is built from TRBV30 and TRBJ2-1; weak D call: TRBD1 (5 bases). CDR1 GTSNPN and CDR2 SVGIG come from the germline V gene (reference sequence). There are 13 residues in the CDR3. The V and J ends lost 2 bases and 10 bases respectively, with 15 bases between them. This chain's CDR3 is CAWSRFGAGEQFF. The CDR3 DNA follows: TGTGCCTGGAGTCGGTTTGGGGCAGGAGAGCAGTTCTTC.

This clone turned up a few times. The V gene is TRBV7-9, the J gene TRBJ1-6; D remains ambiguous. Germline V gene data show CDR1 as SEHNR and CDR2 as FQNEAQ (reference sequence). The CDR3 spans 12 residues. The V end was cut by 2 bases, the J end by 15 bases, with 11 bases between. CDR3 DNA sequence: TGTGCCAGCAGCTTATATGGACCCGGCCTCCACTTT. Its protein is CASSLYGPGLHF.

The rearrangement joins TRBV2 to TRBJ2-5; TRBD1 matches at 10 bases. The CDR3 runs 13 residues. The germline V gene has CDR1 SNHLY and CDR2 FYNNEI. The CDR3 protein is CAGGQGTGETQYF. The CDR3, as DNA: TGTGCTGGGGGACAGGGGACTGGAGAGACCCAGTACTTC.

The rearrangement uses TRBV7-3 and TRBJ1-6, with D unresolved. CDR1 is SGHTA and CDR2 is FQGTGA in the germline V gene. Trimming removed 2 bases from V and 6 bases from J, with 5 bases in between. This CDR3 is built from 13 residues. The CDR3 DNA sequence: TGTGCCAGCAGCTTAGACCCTAATTCACCCCTCCACTTT. This translates into CASSLDPNSPLHF.

This clone was seen more than once but under ten times. The chain recombines TRBV30 with TRBJ2-1, with 9 bases aligning to TRBD2. V trimming: 0 bases; J trimming: 5 bases; junction bases outside the gene matches: 5. There are 15 residues in the CDR3. The germline V gene has CDR1 GTSNPN and CDR2 SVGIG (reference sequence). CDR3 in DNA: TGTGCCTGGAGTGTCCTTAGCGGGGGTAACAATGAGCAGTTCTTC. It specifies CAWSVLSGGNNEQFF.

V usage is TRBV15 and J usage is TRBJ2-7; tentative D call: TRBD1 (6 bases). Trimming stripped 0 bases from V and 6 bases from J, with 9 bases between. CDR3 size: 13 residues. The germline gives CDR1 LNHNV, CDR2 YYDKDF (reference sequence). The CDR3 bases are TGTGCCACCAGCAGAGATATACAGGGCGAGCAGTACTTC. Residues: CATSRDIQGEQYF.

This clone was seen only a few times. This chain uses TRBV9 with TRBJ2-2; 9 nucleotides line up with TRBD1. The V and J ends lost 0 bases and 5 bases, in that order; junction bases with no gene match: 8. The CDR3 has 17 residues. Germline V gene sequence: CDR1 SGDLS, CDR2 YYNGEE. The CDR3 bases are TGTGCCAGCAGCGTAGATGCGGGACAGGGCAAAACCGGGGAGCTGTTTTTT. Translating it yields CASSVDAGQGKTGELFF.

The chain links TRBV29-1 to TRBJ2-7; 7 positions agree with TRBD1. The CDR3 totals 12 residues. The germline gives CDR1 SQVTM, CDR2 ANQGSEA. The trim removed 7 bases at V and 4 bases at J, leaving 7 bases unmatched. CDR3 DNA: TGCAGCGCCACTTCGACAGGGTACGAGCAGTACTTC. Its protein is CSATSTGYEQYF.

With respect to this clone: The same CDR3 can be traced to other DNA sequences in this sample. The chain is built from TRBV7-9 and TRBJ2-6; D gene unclear. From germline, CDR1 is SEHNR and CDR2 FQNEAQ (reference sequence). Trimming shortened V by 6 bases and J by 1 base, and 4 bases separated the two germline ends. The CDR3 has 13 residues. The CDR3 reads CASSASGANVLTF. The CDR3 DNA sequence: TGTGCCAGCAGTGCATCTGGGGCCAACGTCCTGACTTTC.

CDR3 sequence reads: CASSRGPDTQYF. The CDR3 nucleotides are TGTGCCAGCAGCCGGGGTCCAGATACGCAGTATTTT. This sequence joins TRBV5-4 and TRBJ2-3, with a weak D call TRBD2 (5 bases). V was trimmed by 4 bases and J by 4 bases, leaving 7 bases between them. Germline loops: CDR1 SGHNT, CDR2 YYREEE (reference sequence). This CDR3 region has 12 residues.

The chain couples TRBV30 to TRBJ2-1; D call uncertain. Germline V gene lookup returns CDR1 GTSNPN and CDR2 SVGIG (reference sequence). Trimming took off 1 base at V and 6 bases at J, with 4 bases between the two ends. The CDR3 sequence is 11 residues long. The CDR3 loop is CAWSGPNEQFF. For the CDR3, the DNA is TGTGCCTGGAGTGGGCCCAATGAGCAGTTCTTC.

This clone has a handful of counts. The J gene is TRBJ2-3, the V gene TRBV5-1; no firm D call. The CDR3 is made up of 12 amino acids. CDR1 is SGHRS and CDR2 is YFSETQ in the germline V gene. Trimming removed 1 base at V and 0 bases at J, with 0 bases between. DNA of the CDR3: TGCGCCAGCAGCTTGAGCACAGATACGCAGTATTTT. Its protein is CASSLSTDTQYF.

V and J are TRBV29-1 and TRBJ1-2; D is possibly TRBD1 (6 bases). This CDR3 comprises 12 residues. Germline CDR1 reads SQVTM; CDR2 reads ANQGSEA. The V and J ends lost 4 bases and 7 bases respectively, with 13 bases between them. CDR3 nucleotide sequence: TGCAGCGTTGTGATGGGACAAGGTGGCTACACCTTC. Translated: CSVVMGQGGYTF.

The chain couples TRBV7-9 to TRBJ1-2; D is ambiguous. This CDR3 has 13 residues. Trimming pared 1 base from V and 10 bases from J, leaving 13 bases between. The germline CDR1 and CDR2 sequences are SEHNR and FQNEAQ (reference sequence). CDR3 in amino acids: CASSLEGRLFYTF. The CDR3 DNA is TGTGCCAGCAGCTTAGAGGGCAGACTCTTCTACACCTTC. Full variable domain (missing parts from reference TRBV7-9 and TRBJ1-2): DTGVSQNPRHKITKRGQNVTFRCDPISEHNRLYWYRQTLGQGPEFLTYFQNEAQLEKSRLLSDRFSAERPKGSFSTLEIQRTEQGDSAMYLCASSLEGRLFYTFGSGTRLTVV.

V usage is TRBV4-1 and J usage is TRBJ2-6; 14 bases are shared with TRBD2. The CDR3 spans 19 residues. Germline values: CDR1 MGHRA, CDR2 YSYEKL. V lost 3 bases and J lost 1; bases outside the gene matches: 5. This CDR3 reads CASSQPTSGRGSGANVLTF. CDR3 in DNA: TGCGCCAGCAGCCAGCCGACTAGCGGGAGGGGATCTGGGGCCAACGTCCTGACTTTC.

This clone was recorded at least ten times. V usage is TRBV7-8 and J usage is TRBJ1-3, with D tentatively TRBD1 (6 bases). Germline V gives CDR1 SGHVS, CDR2 FQNEAQ. V lost 4 bases to trimming and J lost 0 bases, with 13 bases between them. The CDR3 extends over 16 amino acids. The CDR3 nucleotides read TGTGCCAGCAGCTACAGACAGGCCCACTCTGGAAACACCATATATTTT. Encoded protein: CASSYRQAHSGNTIYF.